This record covers a single T cell receptor beta chain. What it binds is not known. This sample is drawn from a study of blood T cells in healthy people across ages. Study conclusions and caveats: Unknown CMV status may confound age-related changes in expanded clones. Measured against age, TCR beta diversity per million T cells decreased in a roughly linear manner.

Through a sample-barcoded 5' primer and a J-beta primer mix, a second PCR was run for roughly 7 to 11 cycles. TCRdb analysed the 5' RACE reads with MiXCR anew, one entry per CDR3 protein. The top ten clones hold over 7% of a sample with around 1.7 million distinct CDR3 sequences, roughly 27% of them seen once. Isolation per sample recovered at least 7 million PBMCs. The sequencing sample was made of blood. The TCR sequence derives from a woman aged 25 to 45 in good health.

The CDR3 loop is CSAPGQANQPQHF. In DNA, the CDR3 is TGCAGTGCTCCCGGGCAGGCCAATCAGCCCCAGCATTTT. The J gene is TRBJ1-5, the V gene TRBV20-1; no clear D gene. From germline, CDR1 is DFQATT and CDR2 SNEGSKA (reference sequence). Trimming removed 5 bases from V and 3 bases from J, with 11 bases in between. This CDR3 comprises 13 residues.